This T cell receptor beta chain emerged from a study of blood T cells in healthy people across ages. Findings and caveats of the study: Estimates based on one million T cells were treated as lower bounds. Diversity of TCR beta correlated strongly with naive T cell percentage. The lack of PBMC sorting stopped any conclusive naive versus antigen-experienced comparison.

Sample-barcoded 5' priming and a J-beta primer mix drove a second PCR of roughly 6 to 12 cycles. Each CDR3 protein is one row after TCRdb ran MiXCR on the 5' RACE reads. Of some 1.4 million distinct CDR3 sequences listed, around two fifths are singletons. No fewer than 7 million PBMCs went into each sample. Trimming removed 6 bases from V and 1 base from J, with 27 bases in between. The germline V gene has CDR1 SGHRS and CDR2 YFSETQ. This CDR3 spans 19 amino acids. With regard to this clonotype: The antigen is undetermined.

Material for sequencing was blood. The gene calls are TRBV5-1 and TRBJ2-3; D perhaps matches TRBD2 (5 bases). The clonotype originates from a young woman in good health. CDR3 coding DNA: TGCGCCAGCACCCGAGGTGGGAGTTTGAGGGTGAACCGCACAGATACGCAGTATTTT. This encodes CASTRGGSLRVNRTDTQYF.